Below are 22 T cell receptor beta chains sequenced from a single sample in a study of shared clonotypes between healthy human individuals. Selected positively for CCR7 and CD45RO-negative, naive CD8 cells excluded terminally differentiated effector memory CD45RA+ cells. Clones were sequenced by immunoSEQ multiplex PCR, and TCRdb holds only the in-frame ones, with some missing. The sample gives some 2 million clones, about 95% of which show up once; roughly 1% is in the top ten. The sample was naive CD8+ T cells sorted from blood. The receptors shown here come from a man younger than 35 in good health.

The chain links TRBV6-5 to TRBJ1-2; 8 bases align to TRBD1. This CDR3 spans 15 amino acids. In germline, CDR1 is MNHEY, CDR2 SVGAGI. V was clipped by 6 bases and J by 0 bases; unmatched bases: 6. CDR3 in amino acids: CASSPRDRTNYGYTF. DNA for the CDR3: TGTGCCAGCAGCCCTCGGGACAGGACTAACTATGGCTACACCTTC.

V and J are TRBV5-1 and TRBJ2-1; D may be TRBD1 (6 bases). The V end lost 0 bases, the J end lost 7 bases, and 14 bases lay between the germline ends. The CDR3 is 15 amino acids. Germline V gives CDR1 SGHRS, CDR2 YFSETQ. The DNA of the CDR3 is TGCGCCAGCAGCTTGGGTGTGACAGGAACAAATGAGCAGTTCTTC. Amino acids: CASSLGVTGTNEQFF.

This sequence joins TRBV4-1 and TRBJ2-5; a possible D gene is TRBD1 (8 bases). V lost 0 bases and J 6 bases, leaving 23 bases between the germline ends. This CDR3 spans 18 amino acids. The germline gives CDR1 MGHRA, CDR2 YSYEKL. Written as DNA, the CDR3 is TGCGCCAGCAGCCAAGATCAGGGAGGGACAGGAAACAGGAAGACCCAGTACTTC. Its translation: CASSQDQGGTGNRKTQYF.

In this sample, this clone turned up once. This chain connects TRBV6-5 to TRBJ2-3, with 9 bases identical to TRBD2. The germline gives CDR1 MNHEY, CDR2 SVGAGI. The CDR3 has 14 residues. V dropped 8 bases and J dropped 2; count of bases not matched to a gene: 5. The CDR3 DNA follows: TGTGCCAGCTCTATAGCGGGGGCCACAGATACGCAGTATTTT. This encodes CASSIAGATDTQYF.

The chain is built from TRBV10-3 and TRBJ2-7, with 8 bases lining up with TRBD2. V was pared by 2 bases and J by 7 bases, with 10 bases of the junction left unmatched. This CDR3 comprises 15 residues. Germline V lookup: CDR1 ENHRY, CDR2 SYGVKD. CDR3 nucleotide sequence: TGTGCCATCAGTGAGCCCGTCGGGGGGGCGAGGGAGCAGTACTTC. Translated, it gives CAISEPVGGAREQYF.

The V and J genes are TRBV4-1 and TRBJ2-5; 7 bases map to TRBD1. CDR3 size: 14 residues. V shed 5 bases, J shed 1 base, and the junction held 4 bases outside the gene matches. CDR1 and CDR2 (germline): MGHRA, YSYEKL. The DNA of the CDR3 is TGCGCCAGCAGCGTAAGACAGGGCCAAGAGACCCAGTACTTC. The encoded protein is CASSVRQGQETQYF.

This chain joins TRBV25-1 and TRBJ1-2; a possible D gene is TRBD1 (5 bases). The ends were cut back, 3 bases at V and 3 bases at J, with 14 bases in the middle. This CDR3 has 15 amino acids. Germline V gene lookup returns CDR1 MGHDK and CDR2 SYGVNS. CDR3 nucleotide sequence: TGTGCCAGCAGTGACCCAGACCGGGGGTACTATGGCTACACCTTC. Encoded protein: CASSDPDRGYYGYTF.

The genes are TRBV28 and TRBJ1-3; unclear D gene. This CDR3 comprises 16 residues. CDR1 MDHEN and CDR2 SYDVKM come from the germline V gene. V was cut by 5 bases and J by 0 bases, with 14 bases left in between. DNA for the CDR3: TGTGCCAGCAGTATACTATCGGAGGGCTCTGGAAACACCATATATTTT. Translated, it gives CASSILSEGSGNTIYF.

V gene TRBV11-1 combines with J gene TRBJ2-2; no clear D gene. Germline loops: CDR1 SGHAT, CDR2 FQDESV (reference sequence). This CDR3 contains 14 residues. The V gene lost 6 bases and the J gene lost 13 bases, with 21 bases spanning the gap. CDR3 residues: CASSLNESPWGLFF. The CDR3 nucleotides are TGTGCCAGCAGTCTAAACGAGTCCCCGTGGGGGCTGTTTTTT.

This sequence joins TRBV10-3 and TRBJ2-5, with 10 positions matching TRBD2. The CDR3 spans 14 residues. V lost 6 bases to trimming and J lost 1 base; unmatched junction nucleotides: 2. CDR1 ENHRY and CDR2 SYGVKD come from the germline V gene. In DNA, the CDR3 is TGTGCCATCAGAAGCGGGGGGGCCCAAGAGACCCAGTACTTC. Translating gives CAIRSGGAQETQYF.

The genes are TRBV7-8 and TRBJ2-5; possibly TRBD1 or TRBD2 for D (5 bases each). Germline V gives CDR1 SGHVS, CDR2 FQNEAQ. The CDR3 covers 14 residues. V lost 5 bases to trimming and J lost 5 bases, with 15 bases between them. CDR3 amino acids: CASSHGAATETQYF. Written as DNA, the CDR3 is TGTGCCAGCAGCCACGGGGCAGCTACGGAGACCCAGTACTTC.

Note on this clone: Other DNA sequences of this sample code for an identical CDR3. The V call is TRBV19, the J call TRBJ1-5; D is undetermined. Trimming cost V 3 bases and J 5 bases, with 5 bases left between them. The germline V gene encodes CDR1 LNHDA and CDR2 SQIVND (reference sequence). This CDR3 spans 12 amino acids. CDR3 bases: TGTGCCAGTAGTATCCCCGATCAGCCCCAGCATTTT. Protein product: CASSIPDQPQHF.

This chain links TRBV5-4 with TRBJ2-1, with 8 nucleotides matching TRBD1. J was trimmed by 9 bases and V by 1 base; bases with no gene match: 6. Germline lookup yields CDR1 SGHNT and CDR2 YYREEE (reference sequence). This CDR3 is built from 14 residues. The CDR3 region is CASSLTGGSGEQFF. CDR3 sequence (DNA): TGTGCCAGCAGCTTGACAGGGGGATCGGGTGAGCAGTTCTTC.

In DNA form, the CDR3 reads TGTGCCTGGAGGGCCCCCCAACCCTCCGTCCTTTACGAGCAGTACTTC. This gives the protein CAWRAPQPSVLYEQYF. This sequence joins TRBV30 and TRBJ2-7; D is ambiguous. This CDR3 spans 16 amino acids. CDR1 is GTSNPN and CDR2 is SVGIG in the germline V gene (reference sequence). Trimming cost V 3 bases and J 4 bases, with 22 bases left between them.

This rearrangement joins TRBV30 to TRBJ2-5, with TRBD2 as a possible D gene (6 bases). The length of the CDR3 is 13 residues. Deletions cut 1 base from V and 5 bases from J, with 11 bases between. The germline V gene has CDR1 GTSNPN and CDR2 SVGIG (reference sequence). In DNA, the CDR3 is TGTGCCTGGAGTGCCGGGAGATGGGAGACCCAGTACTTC. This gives the protein CAWSAGRWETQYF.

This rearrangement joins TRBV25-1 to TRBJ2-7; no reliable D call. Between the trimmed V and J ends, which lost 3 bases and 0 bases, there was a span of 9 bases. Germline CDR1 is MGHDK and CDR2 is SYGVNS. The CDR3 loop spans 14 amino acids. CDR3 amino acids: CASSDDEPSYEQYF. The CDR3 DNA reads as TGTGCCAGCAGTGATGACGAACCCTCCTACGAGCAGTACTTC.

The genes are TRBV5-1 and TRBJ1-3; TRBD1 aligns across 8 bases. The CDR3 is 15 residues long. The ends lost 8 bases at V and 1 base at J; junction bases unmatched: 8. CDR1 and CDR2 (germline): SGHRS, YFSETQ. The CDR3 spells CASQLGQGSGNTIYF. CDR3 DNA: TGCGCCAGTCAGCTCGGACAGGGTTCTGGAAACACCATATATTTT.

Notes on this clone: This sample includes further DNA sequences coding for the same CDR3. The V call is TRBV27, the J call TRBJ1-2, with 8 bases identical to TRBD1. The CDR3 runs 13 residues. Germline loops: CDR1 MNHEY, CDR2 SMNVEV (reference sequence). V shed 2 bases and J 6 bases; nucleotides not matched to a gene: 2. CDR3 in DNA: TGTGCCAGCAGTTTAGACAGGGGCCATGGCTACACCTTC. Translating it yields CASSLDRGHGYTF.

This clone was detected only once. In DNA, the CDR3 is TGTGCCAGCAGCGAGGAGGAGAGTTATAGCAATCAGCCCCAGCATTTT. Its translation: CASSEEESYSNQPQHF. V is TRBV7-2 and J is TRBJ1-5; D is unresolved. This CDR3 is built from 16 residues. CDR1 and CDR2 (germline): SGHTA, FQGNSA. The V gene lost 5 bases and the J gene lost 0 bases, with 14 bases spanning the gap.

For the CDR3, the DNA is TGTGCCAGCAGCGCGGGGGCCGGGACAAGGCCATTAAATGAGCAGTTCTTC. Its translation: CASSAGAGTRPLNEQFF. The V call is TRBV7-9, the J call TRBJ2-1; D possibly corresponds to TRBD2 (7 bases). This CDR3 comprises 17 residues. Germline-derived CDR1 and CDR2 are SEHNR and FQNEAQ (reference sequence). Trimming cost V 5 bases and J 7 bases, with 24 bases left between them.

The chain has TRBV10-3 and TRBJ2-1; 13 bases fit TRBD2. The V gene end was trimmed by 7 bases and the J gene end by 7 bases; junction bases not matched to a gene: 7. The CDR3 totals 15 residues. CDR1 ENHRY and CDR2 SYGVKD come from the germline V gene. The CDR3 region has the DNA TGTGCCATCACCGCAACTAGCGGGGGGGCGAATGAGCAGTTCTTC. It translates to CAITATSGGANEQFF.

J is TRBJ2-2 and V is TRBV10-3; weak D call: TRBD2 (6 bases). The germline CDR1 and CDR2 sequences are ENHRY and SYGVKD. CDR3 length equals 15 residues. V lost 3 bases and J 5 bases, leaving 13 bases between the germline ends. As DNA, the CDR3 is TGTGCCATCAGTGAATGGAGGGCTGGGACCGGGGAGCTGTTTTTT. Protein sequence: CAISEWRAGTGELFF.